The T cell receptor beta chain under discussion was sequenced for a study of T cell clonality in common variable immunodeficiency. Points from the study as a whole: Compared with healthy controls, CVID subjects showed increased TCRbeta clonality, mostly in about a third. In common variable immunodeficiency, TCR beta chains reportedly carried fewer deletions and N-nucleotide insertions.

On this clone itself: Antigen specificity is unknown.

Repertoires were generated with immunoSEQ multiplex PCR, while TCRdb's copy carries only in-frame clones and drops some. Recorded here are fewer than 30,000 clones, none singletons. The CVID group had some 15 females and about 30 males, mean age about 36. Each donor provided roughly 5 to 8 ml of heparinized whole blood. Sequencing was performed on peripheral blood mononuclear cells. This receptor was obtained from a human donor with common variable immunodeficiency.

CDR3 in amino acids: CASSHRQGDTEAFF. CDR3 DNA (partial): TGTGCCAGTAGTCACCGACAGGGGGACACTGAA. The chain carries TRBV19 and TRBJ1-1; 9 nucleotides agree with TRBD1. The read terminates 3 residues before the CDR3 end, so the remaining end is supplied by the germline J gene. Trimming removed 5 bases from V and 3 bases from J; junction bases left unmatched: 4. CDR1 is LNHDA and CDR2 is SQIVND in the germline V gene (reference sequence). The CDR3 extends over 14 amino acids.